A selection of T cell receptor beta chains follows, all from one sample in a study of blood T cell repertoires in COVID-19. Data came from immunoSEQ multiplex PCR; TCRdb stores just in-frame clones and leaves some out. The sample contains 340,000 or so clones, more than 70% of which appear only once. The specimen was peripheral blood. These receptors were obtained from a man under 40 with active or convalescent COVID-19. The CDR3 runs from the conserved cysteine through the conserved F or W. Fields, in order: V gene, clone size, J gene, D gene, CDR3 length, CDR3 DNA, CDR3 protein. D genes are given only for firm matches. Size tells how often a clone was seen (once, few, many) or the class of an expanded clone, and some rows leave it out.

TRBV2,.,TRBJ1-2,.,16,TGTGCCAGCAGCGAAGGCTTGACAGCGTCTAACTATGGCTACACCTTC,CASSEGLTASNYGYTF
TRBV29-1,.,TRBJ1-2,.,11,TGCAGCGCCAACAGGGAAGATGGCTACACCTTC,CSANREDGYTF
TRBV30,few,TRBJ2-4,TRBD2,16,TGTGCCTGGAGTGTACCCCAGGGCGGGGGCAAAAACATTCAGTACTTC,CAWSVPQGGGKNIQYF
TRBV15,once,TRBJ2-3,TRBD1,15,TGTGCCACCAGCGACCCCGGACAGGCAGCAGATACGCAGTATTTT,CATSDPGQAADTQYF
TRBV28,.,TRBJ1-3,.,15,TGTGCCAGCAGTCACGCGACAGGATTGACAAACACCATATATTTT,CASSHATGLTNTIYF
TRBV7-9,.,TRBJ1-2,TRBD1,17,TGTGCCAGCAGCTCCAGACAGGGGCTGCGTGCTAACTATGGCTACACCTTC,CASSSRQGLRANYGYTF
TRBV10-3,.,TRBJ1-5,.,15,TGTGCCATCAGTGAGCCAACAGGGAACGATCAGCCCCAGCATTTT,CAISEPTGNDQPQHF
TRBV7-8,.,TRBJ2-7,TRBD2,15,TGTGCCAGCAGCTCCACACGGGAGGGTTTCTACGAGCAGTACTTC,CASSSTREGFYEQYF
TRBV3-1/TRBV3-2,.,TRBJ2-1,TRBD2,15,TGTGCCAGCACCCTGAGCGGGGGGGCCCGCAATGAGCAGTTCTTC,CASTLSGGARNEQFF
TRBV6-2/TRBV6-3,.,TRBJ2-3,.,14,TGTGCCAGCAGTTACTCGAGGGGCACAGATACGCAGTATTTT,CASSYSRGTDTQYF
TRBV14,.,TRBJ2-3,.,15,TGTGCCAGCAGCCAGGCGGGGTCCGGGGGAGATACGCAGTATTTT,CASSQAGSGGDTQYF
TRBV13,.,TRBJ2-5,TRBD1,16,TGTGCCAGCAGCTTCCCGTCGGGACAGGGGGGAGAGACCCAGTACTTC,CASSFPSGQGGETQYF
TRBV6-1,once,TRBJ2-7,.,14,TGTGCCAGCAGTGAAGGTCTCAGGACCTACGAGCAGTACTTC,CASSEGLRTYEQYF
TRBV30,.,TRBJ1-2,.,15,TGTGCCTGGAGTGGGTTGGACAGCCCTAACTATGGCTACACCTTC,CAWSGLDSPNYGYTF
TRBV6-2/TRBV6-3,.,TRBJ2-2,.,15,TGTGCCAGCAGTTACCTGGGCCCGAACACCGGGGAGCTGTTTTTT,CASSYLGPNTGELFF
TRBV29-1,few,TRBJ1-1,TRBD1,13,TGCAGCGGCGACAGGGGTAGGAACACTGAAGCTTTCTTT,CSGDRGRNTEAFF
TRBV9,.,TRBJ1-1,TRBD1,18,TGTGCCAGCAGCCCACCAGCGGGACAGGCATTCAGAGGCACTGAAGCTTTCTTT,CASSPPAGQAFRGTEAFF
TRBV5-1,.,TRBJ2-3,TRBD2,14,TGCGCCAGCAGTGCGAGGCGGGAGGCAGATACGCAGTATTTT,CASSARREADTQYF
TRBV7-2,.,TRBJ2-7,.,14,TGTGCCAGCAGCCTATGGGGCCTTGGGGACGAGCAGTACTTC,CASSLWGLGDEQYF
TRBV7-2,.,TRBJ2-7,TRBD2,15,TGTGCCAGCAGCTTAGAGGCGACTAGCAGCTACGAGCAGTACTTC,CASSLEATSSYEQYF
TRBV6-2/TRBV6-3,.,TRBJ2-5,TRBD2,17,TGTGCCAGCAGTTACTCGAAGGAGCGGGGGGGCCGGGAGACCCAGTACTTC,CASSYSKERGGRETQYF
TRBV11-2,.,TRBJ2-1,.,13,TGTGCCAGCAGCTTAGATTCCCTCAATGAGCAGTTCTTC,CASSLDSLNEQFF
TRBV6-5,.,TRBJ1-3,.,14,TGTGCCAGCAGCCCCAGGGACTCTGGAAACACCATATATTTT,CASSPRDSGNTIYF
TRBV4-1,.,TRBJ2-7,.,16,TGCGCCAGCAGCCAGCGGGACAGCACTTTCTCCTACGAGCAGTACTTC,CASSQRDSTFSYEQYF
TRBV30,.,TRBJ1-1,.,12,TGTGCCTGTAAGGGGCGAGTCCCTGAAGCTTTCTTT,CACKGRVPEAFF
TRBV5-1,once,TRBJ2-7,.,13,TGCGCCAGCAGCTCCGGACAAATCTACGAGCAGTACTTC,CASSSGQIYEQYF
TRBV30,once,TRBJ1-2,.,12,TGTGCCTGGAGTCGGGGAGACTATGGCTACACCTTC,CAWSRGDYGYTF
TRBV5-4,.,TRBJ1-2,TRBD1,15,TGTGCCAGCAGCTTTTCGGGGACAGGAGTCTATGGCTACACCTTC,CASSFSGTGVYGYTF
TRBV12-3/TRBV12-4,.,TRBJ2-7,.,12,TGTGCCAGCAAGGGACAAGGGGACGAGCAGTACTTC,CASKGQGDEQYF
TRBV18,few,TRBJ2-2,TRBD1,17,TGTGCCAGCTGCGCCGGGACAGGCCGCGCGAACACCGGGGAGCTGTTTTTT,CASCAGTGRANTGELFF
TRBV9,few,TRBJ2-7,TRBD2,15,TGTGCCAGCAGCGTAGTCCTAGCGGGACCCTACGAGCAGTACTTC,CASSVVLAGPYEQYF
TRBV19,.,TRBJ1-2,TRBD1,15,TGTGCCAGTAGTGACGGGACAGGGGGAAACTATGGCTACACCTTC,CASSDGTGGNYGYTF
TRBV4-1,.,TRBJ1-5,TRBD1,18,TGCGCCAGCAGCCAATCATCGGACAGGTCATGGTGGGATCAGCCCCAGCATTTT,CASSQSSDRSWWDQPQHF
TRBV11-3,.,TRBJ2-3,TRBD2,15,TGTGCCAGCAGCCGACTAGCGGGAGACGCAGATACGCAGTATTTT,CASSRLAGDADTQYF
TRBV19,.,TRBJ1-1,TRBD1,15,TGTGCCAGTGGGAAAACAGGGGTTCTTTGGGCTGAAGCTTTCTTT,CASGKTGVLWAEAFF
TRBV11-3,.,TRBJ2-1,TRBD2,16,TGTGCCAGCAGCCGACACGGACTAGCGGGGGTTAATGAGCAGTTCTTC,CASSRHGLAGVNEQFF
TRBV5-4,.,TRBJ1-4,TRBD1,14,TGTGCCAGCAGCTCGGACAGGGCCTTGGAAAAACTGTTTTTT,CASSSDRALEKLFF
TRBV28,.,TRBJ1-2,.,15,TGTGCCAGCAGTTTCGGAGCCAGGGGTTTATATGGCTACACCTTC,CASSFGARGLYGYTF
TRBV11-2,.,TRBJ1-5,TRBD1,14,TGTGCCAGCAGCCTCGGGACAGGGAATCAGCCCCAGCATTTT,CASSLGTGNQPQHF
TRBV30,.,TRBJ1-5,TRBD1,13,TGTGCCTGGAGCAGGGGGCGAGGTCAGCCCCAGCATTTT,CAWSRGRGQPQHF
TRBV24-1,.,TRBJ2-5,TRBD1,12,TGTGCCGTTGACAGGGATGAAGAGACCCAGTACTTC,CAVDRDEETQYF
TRBV11-3,.,TRBJ2-3,TRBD1,14,TGTGCCAGCAGCCCGGACAGGGTCGGAGATACGCAGTATTTT,CASSPDRVGDTQYF
TRBV5-4,.,TRBJ2-3,.,13,TGTGCCAGCAGCATTACAGGGACCGATACGCAGTATTTT,CASSITGTDTQYF
TRBV19,.,TRBJ2-3,TRBD2,18,TGTGCCAGTAGTATAGATTCGGCTAGCGGGAAGGATCCGAATACGCAGTATTTT,CASSIDSASGKDPNTQYF
TRBV29-1,.,TRBJ2-7,TRBD2,12,TGCAGCGTTGGCGGGAGGCAGTACGAGCAGTACTTC,CSVGGRQYEQYF
TRBV7-6,.,TRBJ2-6,.,15,TGTGCCAGCAGCTTAGGAGGTTCTGGGGCCAACGTCCTGACTTTC,CASSLGGSGANVLTF
TRBV25-1,once,TRBJ1-3,.,17,TGTGCCAGCAGCCCGGGGCTGACAGGTGACTCTGGAAACACCATATATTTT,CASSPGLTGDSGNTIYF
TRBV6-5,.,TRBJ2-1,TRBD1,13,TGTGCCACCAACAGGGGGTCTGGGAATGAGCAGTTCTTC,CATNRGSGNEQFF
TRBV12-3/TRBV12-4,.,TRBJ2-6,.,13,TGTGCCTGCAGGCGCTCTGGGGCCAACGTCCTGACTTTC,CACRRSGANVLTF
TRBV5-5,.,TRBJ1-1,TRBD1,12,TGTGCCAGCAGCTTGGGGACAGGGCGGGCTTTCTTT,CASSLGTGRAFF
TRBV4-1,.,TRBJ2-7,TRBD1,16,TGCGCCAGCAGCCGAGAAGGAAGCAGGGGGAGTCGGGAGCAGTACTTC,CASSREGSRGSREQYF
TRBV6-5,.,TRBJ2-7,TRBD1,15,TGTGCCAGCATGCCCTGGGCCAGGGGGCAGTACGAGCAGTACTTC,CASMPWARGQYEQYF
TRBV7-2,.,TRBJ2-7,.,13,TGTGCCAGCAGCTTAGTAGGGGTGGACGAGCAGTACTTC,CASSLVGVDEQYF
TRBV19,.,TRBJ1-5,.,14,TGTGCCAGTAGTTTCTCATACGGTAATCAGCCCCAGCATTTT,CASSFSYGNQPQHF